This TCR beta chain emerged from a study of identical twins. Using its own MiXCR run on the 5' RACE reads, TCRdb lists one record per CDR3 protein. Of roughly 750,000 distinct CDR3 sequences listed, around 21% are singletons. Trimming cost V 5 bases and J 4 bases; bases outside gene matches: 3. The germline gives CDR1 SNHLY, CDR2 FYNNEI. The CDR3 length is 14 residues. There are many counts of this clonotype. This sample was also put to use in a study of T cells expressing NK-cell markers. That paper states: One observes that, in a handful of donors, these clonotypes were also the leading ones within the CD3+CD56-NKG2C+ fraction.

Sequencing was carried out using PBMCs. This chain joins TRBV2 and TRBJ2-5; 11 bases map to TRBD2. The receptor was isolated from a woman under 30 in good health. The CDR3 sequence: CASSPGLAGETQYF. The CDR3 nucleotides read TGTGCCAGCAGTCCCGGACTAGCGGGAGAGACCCAGTACTTC. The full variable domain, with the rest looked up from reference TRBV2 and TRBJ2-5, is EPEVTQTPSHQVTQMGQEVILRCVPISNHLYFYWYRQILGQKVEFLVSFYNNEISEKSEIFDDQFSVERPDGSNFTLKIRSTKLEDSAMYFCASSPGLAGETQYFGPGTRLLVL.